The source of this T cell receptor (beta chain) is a study of control samples from healthy donors and cancer patients. This CDR3 comprises 12 residues. The germline V gene encodes CDR1 MRHNA and CDR2 SNTAGT. V was pared by 2 bases and J by 7 bases, with 6 bases between. The repertoire was sequenced with immunoSEQ multiplex PCR; TCRdb's copy has only in-frame clones and lacks some. The data hold 25,000 to 30,000 clones, with about 85% observed a single time. The sequenced sample consisted of formalin-fixed, paraffin-embedded tissue. The sequence was obtained from a female donor with melanoma. The chain carries TRBV6-4 and TRBJ2-1, with D unresolved. CDR3 nucleotide sequence: TGTGCCAGCAGTGACGGTCGGAATGAGCAGTTCTTC. Amino acid sequence: CASSDGRNEQFF.